This T cell receptor beta chain derives from a study of blood T cell repertoires in COVID-19. About the research overall: COVID-19 samples from acute and convalescent phases originated in the United States, Italy and Spain. PBMCs, B-cell-depleted T cells, or T cells provided the cDNA or gDNA that made up the material.

This clone showed up just once. From germline, CDR1 is SGHRS and CDR2 YFSETQ. V was shortened by 2 bases and J by 4 bases, with 12 bases between the two germline ends. The CDR3 covers 14 residues. Sequencing used immunoSEQ multiplex PCR; TCRdb keeps in-frame clones, though not all of them. The profile shows 260,000 or so clones, 88% of them singletons. Sequencing was carried out using peripheral blood. The receptor was isolated from a human donor in a cohort sampled during active COVID-19. This chain links TRBV5-1 with TRBJ1-1; D not resolved. The CDR3 DNA reads TGCGCCAGCAGCTTACAGAGCCGGGGCACTGAAGCTTTCTTT. This sequence encodes CASSLQSRGTEAFF.